This TCR beta chain was retrieved from a study of regulatory T cells in long-lasting Graves disease. Through Arm-PCR of CDR3 regions and iRepertoire HTBI primers, TCR beta libraries were built. TCRdb reanalysed the multiplex PCR reads using MiXCR and keeps one entry per CDR3 protein. The table shows about 430,000 distinct CDR3 sequences, with 14% to 15% occurring only once. V shed 1 base and J shed 0 bases, with 10 bases lying between them. Germline V gene sequence: CDR1 MNHNS, CDR2 SASEGT. The length of the CDR3 is 15 residues. Time point described: newly diagnosed GD, antithyroid drugs for less than 3 months. Extracted RNA from PBMCs served as the source of the TCR library. An endocrinology department in Xi'an, China, supplied the patients. This clonotype was detected ten times or more. These records were also assigned to another study, of T cells in Graves' hyperthyroidism and ophthalmopathy.

The sequences come from peripheral blood mononuclear cells (PBMCs), collected at new diagnosis, from a patient treated with antithyroid drugs. The clonotype comes from a woman aged 40 to 50 with Graves disease. The chain has TRBV6-1 and TRBJ2-7, with D unresolved. CDR3 nucleotide sequence: TGTGCCAGCAGTGAAGGTGTCAGAAACTCCTACGAGCAGTACTTC. The encoded protein is CASSEGVRNSYEQYF.